Here is one T cell receptor (beta chain) with its context. Method: immunoSEQ multiplex PCR; TCRdb's copy keeps in-frame clones and lacks some. The data contain some 15,000 clones, under 90% of them seen just once; the ten biggest clones take up about 2.1%. Germline V gene lookup returns CDR1 ENHRY and CDR2 SYGVKD. The V and J ends lost 6 bases and 5 bases, in that order; junction bases with no gene match: 9. The CDR3 spans 14 residues. The sample originates from a study of T cell repertoires and Cas9 in healthy adults. V is TRBV10-3 and J is TRBJ1-2; TRBD1 aligns across 7 bases. This receptor was identified in a human donor in good health. Sequences were obtained from Tregs (CD4+, CD25+, CD127-, CD137-, CD154-) from PBMCs; culture status not recorded. The CDR3 nucleotides are TGTGCCATCAGCACGAGGGACAGCAATTATGGCTACACCTTC. Its translation: CAISTRDSNYGYTF.